This T cell receptor beta chain was observed in a study of response to subunit inactivated influenza vaccine. Trimming at V came to 3 bases and at J to 6 bases, leaving 12 bases not matched to a gene. CDR1 LGHNA and CDR2 YSLEER come from the germline V gene. CDR3 length: 17 residues. TCRdb itself ran the RT-PCR reads through MiXCR, one entry per CDR3 protein. Of 150,000 to 200,000 distinct CDR3 sequences in the sample, approximately 12% were seen once. These same data were also listed under a study on T cells expressing NK-cell markers. That report notes: UMI-tagged 5'RACE template switching yielded the TCR beta cDNA. Of the CD8+ T cell pool in roughly six donors, about 1.0-7.5% was accounted for by dominant NKG2C+ clonotypes.

This TCR derives from a man aged 45 to 65 who received an inactivated influenza vaccine. The genes are TRBV4-3 and TRBJ2-1, with 9 positions matching TRBD1. The source was CD8+ T cells sorted from PBMCs, collected roughly 12 days after vaccination. CDR3 in DNA: TGCGCCAGCAGCCACCACCTAGGGACAGGGAAGGGCAATGAGCAGTTCTTC. It yields the protein CASSHHLGTGKGNEQFF.